A single T cell receptor beta chain is shown here with its context. This sample was included in a study of cytomegalovirus exposure and HLA in healthy donors. Sequencing was performed with immunoSEQ multiplex PCR; in TCRdb, only in-frame clones are kept and a portion is missing. The sample records under 250,000 clones, roughly 90% being singletons. The CDR3 length is 13 residues. V was clipped by 0 bases and J by 13 bases, with 13 bases between them. Germline-derived CDR1 and CDR2 are MNHEY and SVGAGI. The sequenced material came from PBMCs. This TCR was sampled from a man aged 18 to 30 in good health and CMV-seropositive. The rearrangement uses TRBV6-5 and TRBJ1-5; TRBD1 might be the D (5 bases). The CDR3 bases are TGTGCCAGCAGTTACTCTGGAGGACACCTACAGCATTTT. It yields the protein CASSYSGGHLQHF.